The entry below gives a single T cell receptor beta chain sequence along with its context. Its antigen is still unknown. The CDR3 is 16 amino acids. Germline lookup yields CDR1 SGHNT and CDR2 YENEEA. J lost 2 bases, V lost 1 base, and 5 bases had no gene match. This sample was taken from a study of T cells after yellow fever vaccination. TCRdb reprocessed the 5' RACE reads via MiXCR and lists one record per CDR3 protein. The sample lists 450,000 to 650,000 distinct CDR3 sequences, roughly 22% seen once, with roughly a sixth in the top ten. Points from the study as a whole: Reappearance after the booster was seen for most primary-vaccination clones, at about 95% CD4 and 85% to 90% CD8. The secondary T-cell response peaked on day 5, not day 15, but was weaker.

The origin of this receptor is a man between 18 and 35 years old who received the YFV17D yellow fever vaccine. The J gene is TRBJ2-7, the V gene TRBV11-3; TRBD1 agrees at 10 bases. This sample comprised PBMCs, obtained more than 20 days after the first yellow fever vaccination. The CDR3: CASSLGSGTGAYEQYF. In DNA, the CDR3 is TGTGCCAGCAGCTTAGGCTCCGGGACAGGGGCCTACGAGCAGTACTTC.